A selection of T cell receptor beta chains follows, all from one sample in a study of human thymus T cells. TCRdb's copy holds only in-frame clones and misses some; the assay was immunoSEQ multiplex PCR. The data hold some 120,000 clones, with about 94% observed a single time. Material: thymus tissue. The receptors originated from a boy younger than two with a congenital heart defect but otherwise immunologically healthy. CDR3s include the opening cysteine and the closing phenylalanine or tryptophan. Each record gives: V gene, J gene, clone size, D gene, CDR3 protein, CDR3 DNA. A D gene is named only where the DNA matches it firmly. A row's size may be missing; if present it is once, few, many or a size class.

V: TRBV14; J: TRBJ2-7; size: .; D: .; CDR3: CASSQDLVTGSYEQYF; DNA: TGTGCCAGCAGCCAAGATCTGGTTACAGGGTCCTACGAGCAGTACTTC
V: TRBV28; J: TRBJ2-3; size: .; D: .; CDR3: CASSPPRGTPAQYF; DNA: TGTGCCAGCAGTCCCCCCCGGGGGACCCCAGCGCAGTATTTT
V: TRBV6-5; J: TRBJ2-1; size: .; D: TRBD2; CDR3: CASSYSRGAGNEQFF; DNA: TGTGCCAGCAGTTACTCGAGGGGAGCGGGGAATGAGCAGTTCTTC
V: TRBV15; J: TRBJ1-2; size: .; D: .; CDR3: CATSRAKGPRTNYGYTF; DNA: TGTGCCACCAGCAGAGCCAAGGGACCCCGAACTAACTATGGCTACACCTTC
V: TRBV28; J: TRBJ2-7; size: .; D: .; CDR3: CASPFRQPGTYEQYF; DNA: TGTGCCAGCCCCTTCAGACAGCCGGGCACCTACGAGCAGTACTTC
V: TRBV5-1; J: TRBJ1-2; size: .; D: .; CDR3: CASMEVGRVSF; DNA: TGCGCCAGCATGGAGGTTGGCAGGGTCTCCTTC
V: TRBV4-3; J: TRBJ2-7; size: once; D: TRBD2; CDR3: CASSQDLLAGSRRHYEQYF; DNA: TGCGCCAGCAGCCAAGATCTACTAGCGGGGAGTCGTCGACACTACGAGCAGTACTTC
V: TRBV6-1; J: TRBJ2-7; size: .; D: .; CDR3: CASGGYRSSYEQYF; DNA: TGTGCCAGCGGGGGTTATAGGAGCTCCTACGAGCAGTACTTC
V: TRBV5-1; J: TRBJ2-6; size: .; D: .; CDR3: CASSLVAGAGANVLTF; DNA: TGCGCCAGCAGCTTGGTGGCAGGGGCTGGGGCCAACGTCCTGACTTTC
V: TRBV7-9; J: TRBJ2-1; size: .; D: TRBD1; CDR3: CASSLEGWDRKREQFF; DNA: TGTGCCAGCAGCTTAGAAGGGTGGGACAGAAAGCGTGAGCAGTTCTTC
V: TRBV12-5; J: TRBJ2-7; size: once; D: .; CDR3: CASGPRFEGGGYEQYF; DNA: TGTGCTAGTGGTCCCCGCTTTGAGGGGGGCGGCTACGAGCAGTACTTC
V: TRBV4-3; J: TRBJ2-3; size: once; D: .; CDR3: CASSQDLEGLSTDTQYF; DNA: TGCGCCAGCAGCCAAGATTTAGAGGGGCTAAGCACAGATACGCAGTATTTT
V: TRBV9; J: TRBJ2-5; size: .; D: TRBD2; CDR3: CASSPVPAGGPETQYF; DNA: TGTGCCAGCAGCCCGGTTCCGGCGGGGGGGCCAGAGACCCAGTACTTC
V: TRBV28; J: TRBJ2-2; size: .; D: .; CDR3: CASRPRVGLNTGELFF; DNA: TGTGCCAGCAGACCTCGGGTGGGACTGAACACCGGGGAGCTGTTTTTT
V: TRBV28; J: TRBJ2-1; size: once; D: .; CDR3: CASSFLPPLLDNIQFF; DNA: TGTGCCAGCAGTTTTCTCCCCCCCCTTCTGGATAATATTCAGTTCTTC
V: TRBV7-8; J: TRBJ2-5; size: .; D: .; CDR3: CASSLAWDHRGEETQYF; DNA: TGTGCCAGCAGCTTAGCATGGGATCATAGGGGGGAAGAGACCCAGTACTTC
V: TRBV5-1; J: TRBJ2-3; size: .; D: .; CDR3: CASSLITTSTDTQYF; DNA: TGCGCCAGCAGCTTGATCACTACCAGCACAGATACGCAGTATTTT
V: TRBV27; J: TRBJ2-3; size: .; D: .; CDR3: CASWGFTDTQYF; DNA: TGTGCCAGCTGGGGTTTTACAGATACGCAGTATTTT
V: TRBV7-9; J: TRBJ1-2; size: .; D: TRBD1; CDR3: CASSLTDRQYGYTF; DNA: TGTGCCAGCAGCTTAACGGACAGGCAATATGGCTACACCTTC
V: TRBV14; J: TRBJ1-1; size: .; D: .; CDR3: CASSHSGTGEETEAFF; DNA: TGTGCCAGCAGCCACTCCGGGACGGGGGAGGAAACTGAAGCTTTCTTT
V: TRBV15; J: TRBJ1-2; size: .; D: .; CDR3: CATSREGPGGMGGYTF; DNA: TGTGCCACCAGCAGAGAGGGACCCGGGGGAATGGGTGGCTACACCTTC
V: TRBV5-8; J: TRBJ2-1; size: .; D: TRBD1; CDR3: CASSRMTGGSYNEQFF; DNA: TGTGCCAGCAGCCGTATGACAGGGGGCTCCTACAATGAGCAGTTCTTC
V: TRBV4-1; J: TRBJ2-5; size: .; D: TRBD2; CDR3: CASSQDAGGTLGWETQYF; DNA: TGCGCCAGCAGCCAAGATGCGGGGGGGACCCTTGGGTGGGAGACCCAGTACTTC
V: TRBV11-3; J: TRBJ2-7; size: .; D: .; CDR3: CARQGGTSFYEQYF; DNA: TGTGCCAGACAGGGGGGGACCAGCTTTTACGAGCAGTACTTC
V: TRBV7-2; J: TRBJ2-7; size: .; D: TRBD2; CDR3: CASSPQSGGAMGEQYF; DNA: TGTGCCAGCAGCCCGCAAAGCGGGGGGGCTATGGGCGAGCAGTACTTC
V: TRBV4-1; J: TRBJ2-5; size: once; D: .; CDR3: CASRKGPGETQYF; DNA: TGCGCCAGCAGAAAGGGCCCTGGAGAGACCCAGTACTTC
V: TRBV28; J: TRBJ1-2; size: .; D: TRBD1; CDR3: CASSTAGQLFNYGYTF; DNA: TGTGCCAGCAGTACCGCGGGACAGCTCTTCAACTATGGCTACACCTTC